This entry features one T cell receptor (beta chain) sequence. Its antigen is undetermined. Libraries were prepared by immunoSEQ multiplex PCR; TCRdb keeps only in-frame clonotypes and omits some of them. Of about 70,000 clones detected, roughly 87% appear once; the ten largest clones hold 1.3%. Trimming cost V 8 bases and J 6 bases; bases outside gene matches: 9. The CDR3 loop spans 13 amino acids. Looked up from germline, CDR1 is SEHNR and CDR2 is FQNEAQ (reference sequence). This sample is drawn from a study of graft-versus-host responses after intestinal transplantation. Points from the study as a whole: When patients had graft-donor T cell macrochimerism, their allografts held high graft-versus-host to host-versus-graft clonal ratios.

This sample comprised unstimulated CD8+ T cells sorted from spleen or lymph node cells, obtained before intestinal transplant. The receptor was isolated from a human donor who received an intestinal transplant. V gene TRBV7-9 combines with J gene TRBJ1-1; 7 nucleotides line up with TRBD1. CDR3 in DNA: TGTGCCAGCCGTCAAATCCAGGGGGCTGAAGCTTTCTTT. Protein sequence: CASRQIQGAEAFF. Supplemented by reference TRBV7-9 and TRBJ1-1, the full variable domain reads DTGVSQNPRHKITKRGQNVTFRCDPISEHNRLYWYRQTLGQGPEFLTYFQNEAQLEKSRLLSDRFSAERPKGSFSTLEIQRTEQGDSAMYLCASRQIQGAEAFFGQGTRLTVV.